Shown below are 16 T cell receptor beta chains from a single sample sequenced in a study of T cells in Graves' hyperthyroidism and ophthalmopathy (dated by TCRdb to about 2019). Libraries were built with multiplex PCR. The run used an Illumina HiSeq 2000. The TCR beta CDR3 regions were amplified from the RNA transcripts. For the first round of RT-PCR on the TCR CDR3, the HTBI primer set was used together with the Qiagen OneStep RT-PCR kit. TCRdb handled the public reads itself, with Q25 trimming in fastp and clone calling in MiXCR, and kept productive beta chains. Entries that share a CDR3 protein sequence are merged under the most common genes and DNA. The sample includes fewer than 400,000 distinct CDR3 sequences, with 16% observed a single time. The top ten clones comprise approximately 35% of the sample. Input material: blood. Source of these receptors: a man aged 25-40 years with Graves' hyperthyroidism.

Notes on this clonotype: An end of the junction differs from the germline gene, which may be a read error. V and J are TRBV11-1 and TRBJ2-1; 12 bases match TRBD2. CDR1 SGHAT and CDR2 FQDESV come from the germline V gene (reference sequence). This CDR3 is 15 amino acids long. The DNA of the CDR3 is TGCGCCAGCAGCTCGACTAGCGGGAGTGGTAATGACCAGTTCTTC. Amino acids: CASSSTSGSGNDQFF.

This clonotype occurred many times. This chain connects TRBV27 to TRBJ2-5, with 12 bases matching TRBD2. Germline CDR1 reads MNHEY; CDR2 reads SMNVEV (reference sequence). This CDR3 region has 17 residues. Trimming took 3 bases from V and 5 from J; bases not matched to a gene: 10. The CDR3 nucleotides read TGTGCCAGCAGTTTTATCCGGACTAGCGGGATCGTGGAGACCCAGTACTTC. Its protein is CASSFIRTSGIVETQYF.

This clonotype was counted between two and nine times. V usage is TRBV20-1 and J usage is TRBJ2-7, with 9 bases identical to TRBD1. The V and J ends lost 5 bases and 5 bases, in that order; junction bases with no gene match: 10. CDR1 is DFQATT and CDR2 is SNEGSKA in the germline V gene (reference sequence). This CDR3 contains 14 residues. The CDR3 bases are TGCAGTGCTGAACAGGGGGCGCGGGGACACGAGCAGTACTTC. It codes for CSAEQGARGHEQYF.

About this clonotype: The germline gene is not matched at one end of the junction; a read error may be the cause. The chain employs TRBV6-2 or TRBV6-3 and TRBJ2-1; 8 positions match TRBD2. The germline gives CDR1 MNHEY, CDR2 SVGEGT. The length of the CDR3 is 14 residues. This CDR3 is CASGWAGGPNKQFF. The CDR3 DNA reads TGTGCCAGCGGCTGGGCGGGAGGACCCAATAAGCAGTTCTTC.

This clonotype appeared many times. The chain is built from TRBV28 and TRBJ2-7; 14 bases are shared with TRBD2. Per the germline V gene, CDR1 is MDHEN and CDR2 is SYDVKM. The ends lost 6 bases at V and 0 bases at J; junction bases unmatched: 4. The CDR3 sequence is 16 residues long. The CDR3 DNA sequence: TGTGCCAGCAGGGGGACTAGCGGGAGCTCCTCCTACGAGCAGTACTTC. It specifies CASRGTSGSSSYEQYF.

The V call is TRBV24-1, the J call TRBJ2-2; 9 bases line up with TRBD2. CDR3 length equals 16 residues. With 3 bases clipped from V and 1 base from J, the junction kept 2 bases outside the gene matches. Looked up from germline, CDR1 is KGHDR and CDR2 is SFDVKD. CDR3 nucleotides: TGTGCCACCAGTGATCTGACTAGCGGGAACACCGGGGAGCTGTTTTTT. This translates into CATSDLTSGNTGELFF.

This clonotype appeared a few times. This chain connects TRBV2 to TRBJ1-5; no clear D. V shed 4 bases and J shed 4 bases, with 14 bases lying between them. CDR1 and CDR2 from the germline V gene are SNHLY and FYNNEI. CDR3 length: 15 residues. The CDR3 DNA follows: TGTGCCAGCAGTGCGGACGGATGGAAAAATCAGCCCCAGCATTTT. Amino acid sequence: CASSADGWKNQPQHF.

This clonotype was seen ten or more times. The rearrangement joins TRBV18 to TRBJ1-1; D uncertain. V lost 3 bases, J lost 3 bases, and 14 bases lay in between. The CDR3 totals 15 residues. Germline loops: CDR1 KGHSH, CDR2 LQKENI. The CDR3 here is CASSPAIPGYTEAFF. Written as DNA, the CDR3 is TGTGCCAGCTCACCGGCGATCCCGGGCTACACTGAAGCTTTCTTT.

This clonotype was observed a handful of times. The rearrangement uses TRBV2 and TRBJ1-2; D remains ambiguous. V lost 6 bases, J lost 2 bases, and 13 bases lay in between. Germline-derived CDR1 and CDR2 are SNHLY and FYNNEI. This CDR3 contains 14 residues. CDR3 loop: CASSQEARNYGYTF. DNA of the CDR3: TGTGCCAGCAGCCAAGAAGCAAGAAACTATGGCTACACCTTC.

This chain joins TRBV27 and TRBJ2-1; D gene ambiguous. The V end was cut by 3 bases, the J end by 5 bases, with 11 bases between. This CDR3 is 14 amino acids long. The germline CDR1 and CDR2 sequences are MNHEY and SMNVEV (reference sequence). CDR3 sequence reads: CASSLMDANNEQFF. Written as DNA, the CDR3 is TGTGCCAGCAGTTTGATGGACGCAAACAATGAGCAGTTCTTC.

The chain carries TRBV15 and TRBJ2-1; 8 bases fit TRBD2. The CDR3 is 16 amino acids. J lost 5 bases, V lost 0 bases, and 6 bases had no gene match. Germline CDR1 LNHNV, CDR2 YYDKDF (reference sequence). This CDR3 reads CATSREQLAVDNEQFF. DNA of the CDR3: TGTGCCACCAGCAGAGAACAACTAGCGGTTGACAATGAGCAGTTCTTC.

This clonotype was counted a few times. The CDR3 loop reads CASSPNRRDTFF. CDR3 nucleotide sequence: TGTGCCAGCTCACCAAACAGGAGGGATACTTTCTTT. The J gene is TRBJ1-1, the V gene TRBV18; a weak D match, TRBD1 (5 bases). The CDR3 contains 12 residues. Per germline, CDR1 KGHSH and CDR2 LQKENI. Trimming pared 2 bases from V and 12 bases from J, leaving 13 bases between.

This clonotype has ten or more counts. V usage is TRBV28 and J usage is TRBJ1-2, with no clear D. This CDR3 has 12 residues. The germline CDR1 and CDR2 sequences are MDHEN and SYDVKM. V lost 5 bases to trimming and J lost 1 base, with 5 bases between them. The CDR3 DNA is TGTGCCAGCAGTCCCCGTAACTATGGCTACACCTTC. This gives the protein CASSPRNYGYTF.

There are many counts of this clonotype. The V call is TRBV2, the J call TRBJ2-5; weak D call: TRBD1 (6 bases). The CDR3 consists of 15 residues. Germline V lookup: CDR1 SNHLY, CDR2 FYNNEI. Trimming removed 1 base from V and 6 bases from J, with 15 bases in between. CDR3 loop: CASSEVGAGAKTQYF. The CDR3 DNA follows: TGTGCCAGCAGTGAAGTAGGAGCAGGGGCGAAGACCCAGTACTTC.

V gene TRBV25-1 combines with J gene TRBJ1-1, with D maybe TRBD1 (5 bases). The CDR3 is made up of 13 amino acids. Germline CDR1 is MGHDK and CDR2 is SYGVNS. V was shortened by 8 bases and J by 4 bases, with 14 bases between the two germline ends. The CDR3 protein is CASRQNFGTEAFF. Written as DNA, the CDR3 is TGTGCCAGCCGACAGAACTTCGGCACTGAAGCTTTCTTT.

The chain is built from TRBV6-4 and TRBJ2-7; D call uncertain. Trimming stripped 0 bases from V and 6 bases from J, with 9 bases between. CDR1 and CDR2 (germline): MRHNA, SNTAGT. The CDR3 is 13 residues long. CDR3 in amino acids: CASSDSRRSEQYF. The CDR3 bases are TGTGCCAGCAGTGACTCGCGCAGGTCCGAGCAGTACTTC.